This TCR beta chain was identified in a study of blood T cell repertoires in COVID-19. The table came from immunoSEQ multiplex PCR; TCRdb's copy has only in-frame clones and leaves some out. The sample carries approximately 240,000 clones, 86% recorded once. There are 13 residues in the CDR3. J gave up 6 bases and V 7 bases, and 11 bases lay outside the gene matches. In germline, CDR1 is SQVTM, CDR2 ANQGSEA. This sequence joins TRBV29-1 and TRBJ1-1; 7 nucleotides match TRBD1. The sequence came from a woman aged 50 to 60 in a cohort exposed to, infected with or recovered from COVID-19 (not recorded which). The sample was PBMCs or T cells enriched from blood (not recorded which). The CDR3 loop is CSGQQQGSAEAFF. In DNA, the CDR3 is TGCAGCGGCCAGCAACAGGGGAGTGCTGAAGCTTTCTTT.